This entry lists 14 T cell receptor beta chains sequenced from one sample in a study of blood T cell repertoires in COVID-19. Only in-frame clones appear in the TCRdb table, and some are missing; sequencing was by immunoSEQ multiplex PCR. The table includes 130,000 to 150,000 clones, approximately 86% detected once. The sample comprised peripheral blood. The origin of the receptors is a woman aged 35 to 49 with active or convalescent COVID-19.

Of note for this clone: The same CDR3 also results from other DNA sequences found in this sample. This chain connects TRBV18 to TRBJ1-2, with D perhaps matching TRBD1 (6 bases). The V and J ends lost 6 bases and 2 bases respectively, with 10 bases between them. The CDR3 consists of 13 residues. Germline loops: CDR1 KGHSH, CDR2 LQKENI. DNA for the CDR3: TGTGCCAGCTCCCCAGACAGGAACTATGGCTACACCTTC. Translating it yields CASSPDRNYGYTF.

The chain uses TRBV4-1 and TRBJ1-3; no reliable D call. The CDR3 has 15 residues. Germline V gene sequence: CDR1 MGHRA, CDR2 YSYEKL. V gave up 4 bases and J gave up 0 bases, with 10 bases separating them. The CDR3 DNA is TGCGCCAGCAGCCTCCTCACTGGCTCTGGAAACACCATATATTTT. Encoded protein: CASSLLTGSGNTIYF.

The V and J genes are TRBV19 and TRBJ2-7; 9 bases are a match to TRBD2. The CDR3 has 15 amino acids. Trimming at V came to 8 bases and at J to 3 bases, leaving 11 bases not matched to a gene. Germline V gene sequence: CDR1 LNHDA, CDR2 SQIVND (reference sequence). CDR3 protein: CASSPLLAGSYEQYF. Here the CDR3 DNA reads TGTGCCAGTTCCCCCTTGCTAGCGGGAAGCTACGAGCAGTACTTC.

The chain joins TRBV7-8 to TRBJ2-7; 7 nucleotides align to TRBD1. The CDR3 has 14 amino acids. With V trimmed by 5 bases and J by 2 bases, 6 bases remained unmatched. Per germline, CDR1 SGHVS and CDR2 FQNEAQ. The CDR3 reads CASSRDREAYEQYF. DNA of the CDR3: TGTGCCAGCAGCCGAGACAGGGAAGCCTACGAGCAGTACTTC.

The V gene is TRBV28, the J gene TRBJ1-2; D remains unclear. The germline V gene encodes CDR1 MDHEN and CDR2 SYDVKM. V was cut by 2 bases and J by 4 bases, with 14 bases left in between. The CDR3 extends over 15 amino acids. The CDR3 sequence is CASSLRDTFFYGYTF. The CDR3 region has the DNA TGTGCCAGCAGTTTACGTGACACATTTTTCTATGGCTACACCTTC.

This rearrangement joins TRBV5-1 to TRBJ1-3; the match to TRBD1 covers 10 bases. The CDR3 runs to 18 residues. V was pared by 2 bases and J by 0 bases, with 8 bases of the junction left unmatched. Germline V gene data show CDR1 as SGHRS and CDR2 as YFSETQ. For the CDR3, the DNA is TGCGCCAGCAGCTTTACCGGGACAGGGGACCTCTCTGGAAACACCATATATTTT. It yields the protein CASSFTGTGDLSGNTIYF. The full variable domain, completed using reference TRBV5-1 and TRBJ1-3, is KAGVTQTPRYLIKTRGQQVTLSCSPISGHRSVSWYQQTPGQGLQFLFEYFSETQRNKGNFPGRFSGRQFSNSRSEMNVSTLELGDSALYLCASSFTGTGDLSGNTIYFGEGSWLTVV.

This rearrangement joins TRBV6-2 or TRBV6-3 to TRBJ2-3; the D is unclear. The V end lost 0 bases, the J end lost 0 bases, and 4 bases lay between the germline ends. Germline CDR1 and CDR2: MNHEY and SVGEGT. The CDR3 has 14 amino acids. CDR3 DNA: TGTGCCAGCAGTTACTCACTGAGCACAGATACGCAGTATTTT. This encodes CASSYSLSTDTQYF.

The CDR3 coding sequence is TGTGCCAGCGCCCCCGGGGGCTCTGGGGCCAACGTCCTGACTTTC. Protein product: CASAPGGSGANVLTF. This chain links TRBV7-2 with TRBJ2-6, with D maybe TRBD2 (6 bases). This CDR3 region has 15 residues. The germline V and J ends were trimmed by 8 bases and 0 bases, with 11 bases remaining between them. CDR1 SGHTA and CDR2 FQGNSA come from the germline V gene.

The rearrangement uses TRBV4-3 and TRBJ1-4; the match to TRBD1 covers 8 bases. J gave up 5 bases and V 4 bases, and 21 bases lay outside the gene matches. This CDR3 comprises 20 residues. In germline, CDR1 is LGHNA, CDR2 YSLEER. The CDR3 reads CASSLQGALGLGSGNEKLFF. The CDR3 nucleotides read TGCGCCAGCAGCCTCCAGGGGGCGCTGGGGTTAGGGTCGGGGAATGAAAAACTGTTTTTT.

The gene calls are TRBV7-2 and TRBJ1-2; D might be TRBD1 (6 bases). Trimming removed 4 bases from V and 2 bases from J, with 14 bases in between. The germline V gene encodes CDR1 SGHTA and CDR2 FQGNSA. The CDR3 length is 15 residues. DNA for the CDR3: TGTGCCAGCAGCTCCACAGGGTCGGGGAACTATGGCTACACCTTC. Protein: CASSSTGSGNYGYTF.

The V call is TRBV15, the J call TRBJ2-7; TRBD2 matches at 8 bases. The germline gives CDR1 LNHNV, CDR2 YYDKDF (reference sequence). The J segment lost 5 bases and the V segment lost 0 bases, leaving 9 bases of the junction unmatched. This CDR3 has 16 residues. DNA of the CDR3: TGTGCCACCAGCAGAGATGGGGGACTAGGGAGGGACGAGCAGTACTTC. The encoded protein is CATSRDGGLGRDEQYF.

This chain joins TRBV3-1 (or the pseudogene TRBV3-2) and TRBJ2-1; 11 nucleotides align to TRBD1. The V gene's germline CDR1 is LGHDT and CDR2 YNNKEL (reference sequence). Trimming took 1 base from V and 12 from J; bases not matched to a gene: 8. The CDR3 contains 15 residues. CDR3 nucleotide sequence: TGTGCCAGCAGCCAAGGCTGGTCGGGACAGGGGGGGCAGTTCTTC. Its protein product is CASSQGWSGQGGQFF.

The chain has TRBV6-6 and TRBJ1-2; TRBD1 agrees at 9 bases. CDR1 and CDR2 from the germline V gene are MNHNY and SVGAGI (reference sequence). With V trimmed by 5 bases and J by 5 bases, 3 bases remained unmatched. This CDR3 spans 13 amino acids. The CDR3 DNA sequence: TGTGCCAGCAGTCCCGGGACAGGGTATGGCTACACCTTC. Translating it yields CASSPGTGYGYTF.

CDR3 nucleotides: TGTGCCAGCAGCTTAGCCCGGACAGGGGGCTATGGCTACACCTTC. Translation gives CASSLARTGGYGYTF. The V and J genes are TRBV7-2 and TRBJ1-2; TRBD1 matches at 10 bases. Germline V CDR1 and CDR2: SGHTA, FQGNSA. The CDR3 has 15 amino acids. Unmatched junction bases numbered 2, after V lost 0 bases and J lost 4 bases.